These T cell receptor beta chains were read from a single sample in a study of beta chain features in type 1 diabetes. Profiled with immunoSEQ multiplex PCR; TCRdb holds only in-frame clones, not every one. Counted here are about 300,000 clones, around 7.8% occurring once; the ten biggest clones make up under 1.3%. Sequencing used central memory CD4+ T cells from blood. Receptor source: a woman between 18 and 30 years old in good health. CDR3s include the opening cysteine and the closing phenylalanine or tryptophan. A D gene is named only where the DNA matches it firmly. Clone size is not always given. Where it is, it says once, few, many or a class for expanded clones.

v_gene	d_gene	abundance	j_gene	CDR3aa	CDR3nt
TRBV5-1	TRBD2	-	TRBJ2-7	CASSLAIGTSGYEQYF	TGCGCCAGCAGCTTGGCCATAGGGACTAGCGGGTACGAGCAGTACTTC
TRBV10-3	-	many	TRBJ2-7	CAISSFGYEQYF	TGTGCCATCAGTTCGTTCGGATACGAGCAGTACTTC
TRBV14	-	few	TRBJ2-1	CASSRISLASASYNEQFF	TGTGCCAGCAGCCGGATCTCTTTAGCGTCCGCTTCCTACAATGAGCAGTTCTTC
TRBV14	-	many	TRBJ2-5	CASSQQSGTQYF	TGTGCCAGCAGCCAACAGAGCGGGACCCAGTACTTC
TRBV29-1	TRBD1	-	TRBJ1-1	CSASDRETEAFF	TGCAGCGCCTCGGACAGGGAGACTGAAGCTTTCTTT
TRBV11-2	TRBD2	-	TRBJ2-1	CASSQGLAAYNEQFF	TGTGCCAGCAGCCAAGGACTAGCGGCCTACAATGAGCAGTTCTTC
TRBV7-6	TRBD2	-	TRBJ2-3	CASSLSGTSGGPDTQYF	TGTGCCAGCAGCTTGTCCGGGACTAGCGGGGGGCCAGATACGCAGTATTTT
TRBV6-6	TRBD1	few	TRBJ1-6	CASTHRGQGYSSPLHF	TGTGCCAGCACCCATCGTGGACAGGGTTATAGTTCACCCCTCCACTTT
TRBV5-6	TRBD1	-	TRBJ1-1	CASSFAPGQDTEAFF	TGTGCCAGCAGCTTTGCCCCGGGACAGGACACTGAAGCTTTCTTT
TRBV11-2	TRBD1	few	TRBJ2-2	CASSFAGGTGELFF	TGTGCCAGCAGCTTCGCAGGGGGCACCGGGGAGCTGTTTTTT
TRBV7-9	-	-	TRBJ2-5	CASSRNTGLETQYF	TGTGCCAGCAGCCGAAATACAGGGTTGGAGACCCAGTACTTC
TRBV14	-	-	TRBJ1-1	CASSQELQGEAFF	TGTGCCAGCAGCCAAGAACTACAGGGTGAAGCTTTCTTT
TRBV18	-	few	TRBJ2-7	CASSPGAGDEQYF	TGTGCCAGCTCACCAGGGGCAGGGGACGAGCAGTACTTC
TRBV7-2	-	few	TRBJ1-2	CASSLERYGYTF	TGTGCCAGCAGCTTAGAGAGATATGGCTACACCTTC
TRBV19	-	few	TRBJ2-5	CASSTDGRRETQYF	TGTGCCAGTAGTACCGACGGAAGAAGGGAGACCCAGTACTTC
TRBV11-2	TRBD2	many	TRBJ2-3	CASSFTSGTDTQYF	TGTGCCAGCAGCTTCACTAGCGGCACAGATACGCAGTATTTT
TRBV4-2	-	-	TRBJ1-1	CASKKDSTNTEAFF	TGTGCCAGCAAAAAAGACAGCACGAACACTGAAGCTTTCTTT
TRBV27	-	-	TRBJ1-1	CASSSSGSGAEAFF	TGTGCCAGCAGTAGCTCGGGGTCGGGAGCTGAAGCTTTCTTT
TRBV5-6	TRBD1	few	TRBJ2-7	CASSLTGAPREQYF	TGTGCCAGCAGCTTGACAGGGGCCCCTCGGGAGCAGTACTTC
TRBV29-1	TRBD1	few	TRBJ2-5	CSVGTGAGETQYF	TGCAGCGTTGGGACAGGGGCGGGAGAGACCCAGTACTTC
TRBV7-2	-	-	TRBJ1-4	CASSPRQATNEKLFF	TGTGCCAGCAGCCCACGACAGGCAACTAATGAAAAACTGTTTTTT
TRBV19	-	-	TRBJ2-5	CASSYRATVLGETQYF	TGTGCCAGTAGTTACAGGGCTACCGTACTTGGCGAGACCCAGTACTTC
TRBV7-2	-	-	TRBJ2-7	CASSRGGHSSYEQYF	TGTGCCAGCAGCCGAGGCGGCCATAGCTCCTACGAGCAGTACTTC
TRBV27	-	few	TRBJ1-2	CASSRERSNYGYTF	TGTGCCAGCAGTAGAGAGAGATCTAACTATGGCTACACCTTC
TRBV19	TRBD1	few	TRBJ1-4	CASSPGQQKLFF	TGTGCCAGTAGCCCGGGACAGCAAAAACTGTTTTTT
TRBV7-2	TRBD2	few	TRBJ2-7	CASSFSTSGGAGYF	TGTGCCAGCAGCTTCTCGACTAGCGGGGGCGCGGGATACTTC
TRBV14	TRBD2	-	TRBJ2-7	CASSQERLAAWGSEQYF	TGTGCCAGCAGCCAAGAACGACTAGCGGCATGGGGCTCCGAGCAGTACTTC
TRBV7-3	TRBD1	few	TRBJ2-6	CASSQDRVPGANVLTF	TGTGCCAGCAGCCAAGACAGGGTACCTGGGGCCAACGTCCTGACTTTC
TRBV7-2	TRBD1	few	TRBJ1-4	CASSQNQGGNEKLFF	TGTGCCAGCAGCCAAAACCAGGGGGGTAATGAAAAACTGTTTTTT
TRBV7-9	TRBD2	many	TRBJ2-2	CASSPLAGRAGELFF	TGTGCCAGCAGCCCCCTAGCGGGAAGGGCCGGGGAGCTGTTTTTT
TRBV7-2	-	-	TRBJ1-5	CASSLRTNQPQHF	TGTGCCAGCAGCCTGAGGACGAATCAGCCCCAGCATTTT
TRBV5-1	TRBD1	-	TRBJ1-5	CASTLARTGNQPQHF	TGCGCCAGCACCTTGGCCCGGACAGGGAATCAGCCCCAGCATTTT
TRBV11-2	-	-	TRBJ1-1	CASSLDSGTGVDTEAFF	TGTGCCAGCAGCTTAGATTCCGGGACGGGGGTCGACACTGAAGCTTTCTTT
TRBV19	-	many	TRBJ2-6	CASSRTGDSGANVLTF	TGTGCCAGTAGCCGGACGGGAGACTCTGGGGCCAACGTCCTGACTTTC
TRBV28	-	-	TRBJ2-5	CASSLQKETQYF	TGTGCCAGCAGTTTACAGAAAGAGACCCAGTACTTC
TRBV11-1	-	many	TRBJ2-1	CASSSGWQDFDNEQFF	TGTGCCAGCAGTTCGGGGTGGCAGGACTTTGACAATGAGCAGTTCTTC
TRBV5-4	-	-	TRBJ2-3	CASSLAGPSTDTQYF	TGTGCCAGCAGCTTGGCGGGACCAAGCACAGATACGCAGTATTTT
TRBV7-9	-	-	TRBJ2-7	CASSLGSPYEQYF	TGTGCCAGCAGCTTAGGTTCCCCCTACGAGCAGTACTTC
TRBV30	TRBD2	few	TRBJ2-2	CAGGRAGELFF	TGTGCCGGCGGGAGGGCCGGGGAGCTGTTTTTT
TRBV7-2	-	-	TRBJ2-3	CASSLGVSTDTQYF	TGTGCCAGCAGCTTAGGTGTCAGCACAGATACGCAGTATTTT
TRBV15	-	few	TRBJ1-1	CATSRGVETEAFF	TGTGCCACCAGCAGAGGGGTTGAGACTGAAGCTTTCTTT
TRBV7-2	TRBD2	-	TRBJ2-1	CASSYTTTSGGSNEQFF	TGTGCCAGCAGCTACACGACGACTAGCGGGGGATCAAATGAGCAGTTCTTC